This TCR beta chain is from a study of shared clonotypes between healthy human individuals. Study overall: The composition of the donors was a couple of women and three men aged 18 to 49.

The V and J ends lost 5 bases and 2 bases, in that order; junction bases with no gene match: 8. This CDR3 contains 17 residues. Germline assignment: CDR1 ENHRY and CDR2 SYGVKD. The run depth of the assay was deep. As originally analysed: Filtering differed because ImmunoSEQ produced junction-only sequences that carried no quality scores. This table comes from immunoSEQ multiplex PCR, and its TCRdb copy is limited to in-frame clones, with some not included. For V, J and clone size, that table is used; D and trimming come from the DNA. Here the sample spans millions of clones, 85% to 95% being singletons.

This chain uses TRBV10-3 with TRBJ2-5; the match to TRBD2 covers 13 bases. The material sequenced was naive CD4+ T cells from PBMCs. Documented subset: CD45RA+ positively selected. This clonotype was obtained from a man aged 18 to 30 in good health. Some clones in this sample may be carry-over from other donors' samples. In nucleotides, the CDR3 is TGTGCCATCAGTCCACAGCCGGGACTAGCGGGGCAAGAGACCCAGTACTTC. Translating gives CAISPQPGLAGQETQYF.